This T cell receptor beta chain stems from a study of blood T cell repertoires in COVID-19 (dated by TCRdb to the early 2020s). Some background on the complete study: Samples covering the acute and convalescent phases of COVID-19 were provided by collaborators in the United States, Italy and Spain. The material from the prospective study consisted of cDNA or gDNA derived from T cells, B-cell-depleted T cells, or PBMCs. Subjects who had been exposed to COVID-19, were actively infected with it, or had recovered from it provided the deeply sampled blood TCRbeta repertoires that made up the dataset. The repertoires were released in a freely available public database meant as a resource for research on the immune response to SARS-CoV-2. Samples were obtained from the ongoing ImmuneRACE study (first 160 participants) and from about 1,300 subjects provided by 6 global collaborators. Nearly every sample came with metadata listing a de-identified subject ID, COVID-19 status, age in years and sex. Where HLA class I and class II types were available, the types were taken from metadata supplied by the sample provider, not from assay-based typing.

What the work shows at the level of the full study, not this receptor alone: The amount of clinical and demographic metadata varied by source and participant and was provided uncurated.

TCRbeta CDR3 regions were amplified from genomic DNA using the immunoSEQ Assay, a bias-controlled multiplex PCR. The authors' analysis ran thus. Nucleated cell counts per sample were estimated from amplification of reference gene primers within the assay. To quantify the absolute abundance of each unique TCRbeta CDR3 rearrangement, sequence reads were collapsed and filtered. For each sample, productive Simpson clonality was calculated as the square root of Simpson's diversity index over productive rearrangements. The source is immuneACCESS, and TCRdb retained only in-frame sequences with V and J called. Part of the clones is not carried over; for the studies checked, unresolved V genes explain less than half of this, and the remainder is unexplained. The V and J calls and clone size are taken from that table; D and trimming were inferred from the DNA. In all, the sample holds more than 200,000 clones, and more than 85% of those were seen once. The top ten hold approximately 10% of the sample.

One collaborating source in Seattle enrolled patients while the patients were actively infected and followed the patients over time throughout the course of disease. Whole blood was collected in K2EDTA tubes by collaborating institutions according to the institutions' own protocols. For TCRbeta analysis, collaborators shipped samples in one of three forms: frozen whole blood, isolated PBMCs, or DNA extracted from either of those sample types. The CDR3 holds 18 amino acids from the cysteine to the phenylalanine. Here the CDR3 DNA is all that survives: 54 bases in frame from base 1. CDR1 is given as SGHAT and CDR2 as FQNNGV, both from the germline V gene. Here V drops 4 bases and J drops 3 bases, and the junction holds 6 bases not matched to any gene. Worth noting for this clone: Its specific antigen is unknown. No base quality values were provided; no much bigger clone lies one nucleotide off.

What was sequenced was peripheral blood. The rearrangement combines TRBV11-2 with TRBJ2-1; 16 nucleotides in the junction match TRBD2. This receptor was identified in a woman aged 45-59 years with COVID-19, enrolled during active disease. The CDR3 region reads CASSSRGLAGGRYNEQFF. The sequence in DNA is TGTGCCAGCAGCTCCAGGGGACTAGCGGGGGGGCGCTACAATGAGCAGTTCTTC.